A selection of T cell receptor beta chains follows, all from one sample in a study of blood T cell repertoires in COVID-19. Sequencing used immunoSEQ multiplex PCR; TCRdb keeps in-frame clones, though not all of them. Of roughly 67,000 clones in the sample, more than 70% are singletons; the top ten hold more than 8%. The material sequenced was peripheral blood. The receptor set was obtained from a man aged 45-60 years with active COVID-19. Each CDR3 is given with its conserved first and last residue. A D gene is named only where the DNA matches it firmly. Size values are once, few and many counts, or a class for expanded clones, and some rows have none.

TGTGCCAGCAGCGTAGCTGGAGGGCCCTACAATGAGCAGTTCTTC,CASSVAGGPYNEQFF,.,TRBV9,TRBJ2-1,.
TGTGCCAGCAGCTTGTTGGAGGCGCGGAACACTGAAGCTTTCTTT,CASSLLEARNTEAFF,.,TRBV5-6,TRBJ1-1,.
TGTGCCAGCAGCTTAGGAAGGGGGCGAGGCACCGGGGAGCTGTTTTTT,CASSLGRGRGTGELFF,TRBD1,TRBV5-4,TRBJ2-2,.
TGTGCCAGCAGTAACCTGCTAGCGGGGAATGAGCAGTTCTTC,CASSNLLAGNEQFF,TRBD2,TRBV6-2/TRBV6-3,TRBJ2-1,.
TGTGCCAGCAGCTCATCGGGACTAGCCTACGAGCAGTACTTC,CASSSSGLAYEQYF,TRBD2,TRBV7-6,TRBJ2-7,.
TGTGCCAGCAGGGAAGGACTTTTAACTGAAGCTTTCTTT,CASREGLLTEAFF,.,TRBV11-3,TRBJ1-1,.
TGTGCCAGCACTTCACTGGACAAGAGCTACGAGCAGTACTTC,CASTSLDKSYEQYF,.,TRBV5-4,TRBJ2-7,.
TGTGCCAGCTCACCTCTGGCGGGAGGGGACTACGAGCAGTACTTC,CASSPLAGGDYEQYF,TRBD2,TRBV18,TRBJ2-7,once
TGCGCCAGCAGCTTAAAGGACATTAACACTGAAGCTTTCTTT,CASSLKDINTEAFF,.,TRBV5-1,TRBJ1-1,.
TGCGCCAGCAGCCACCTCGGGACAGGGGTTCCCGATACGCAGTATTTT,CASSHLGTGVPDTQYF,TRBD1,TRBV4-1,TRBJ2-3,.
TGCGCCAGCAGCTTGAGCCGCGGGAGTTTTTACGAGCAGTACTTC,CASSLSRGSFYEQYF,TRBD2,TRBV5-1,TRBJ2-7,.
TGCGCCAGCAGGTTGAGGCTAGCGGGAGCCTACGAGCAGTACTTC,CASRLRLAGAYEQYF,TRBD2,TRBV5-1,TRBJ2-7,.
TGCGCCAGCAGTTTAACGGGGGGGAATGTTGAAGCTTTCTTT,CASSLTGGNVEAFF,.,TRBV5-1,TRBJ1-1,.
TGTGCCAGCAGCCAAGAAGTCCGAGAGGACAATGAGCAGTTCTTC,CASSQEVREDNEQFF,.,TRBV4-2,TRBJ2-1,once
TGTGCCAGCAGTTACGCGGGCGGGGGTAACTATGGCTACACCTTC,CASSYAGGGNYGYTF,.,TRBV6-5,TRBJ1-2,.
TGCAGCGTCTCTACCGGGATGACGTCCCCCGCGAACACCGGGGAGCTGTTTTTT,CSVSTGMTSPANTGELFF,.,TRBV29-1,TRBJ2-2,.
TGTGCCAGCCCCCTAACGGATAAGCGACGCTCCTACAATGAGCAGTTCTTC,CASPLTDKRRSYNEQFF,.,TRBV27,TRBJ2-1,.
TGTGCCAGCAGCTTAAACGCCGCCGGGAGCTATGGCTACACCTTC,CASSLNAAGSYGYTF,.,TRBV11-2,TRBJ1-2,.